This entry lists 21 T cell receptor beta chains sequenced from one sample in a study of graft-versus-host responses after intestinal transplantation (dated by TCRdb to the early 2020s). Library generation was performed with the immunoSEQ multiplex PCR assay. Sourced from immuneACCESS, this table was stored by TCRdb with only in-frame sequences that have V and J called. A share of the clones is absent; for the studies checked, an unresolved V gene accounts for under half, and the remainder has no known explanation. The sample table records 35,000 to 40,000 clones; about 90% of these occur just once. The ten largest account for about 20% of the sample. Intraepithelial and lamina propria lymphocytes were isolated from graft specimens using dithiothreitol, EDTA incubations and collagenase D digestion. This sample comprised ileum tissue, obtained approximately 210 days after intestinal transplant. Receptors originate from a human patient who received an intestinal transplant, so some T cells may come from the graft donor.

The CDR3 region is CASSLVPQSSYNEQFF. For the CDR3, the DNA is TGCGCCAGCAGCTTGGTCCCCCAGAGCTCCTACAATGAGCAGTTCTTC. V is TRBV5-1 and J is TRBJ2-1; unclear D gene. CDR3 length: 16 residues. The V end was cut by 0 bases, the J end by 0 bases, with 10 bases between. Germline assignment: CDR1 SGHRS and CDR2 YFSETQ.

The genes are TRBV18 and TRBJ2-3, with TRBD2 matching 12 bases. The CDR3 length is 16 residues. Germline trimming cut 4 bases from V and 2 bases from J; bases unmatched to any gene: 4. The V gene's germline CDR1 is KGHSH and CDR2 LQKENI. The chain's CDR3 is CASSQTSGRPTDTQYF. DNA for the CDR3: TGTGCCAGCTCACAGACTAGCGGGAGACCCACAGATACGCAGTATTTT.

This clone was seen once. The J gene is TRBJ2-3, the V gene TRBV7-9; no clear D gene. The germline V gene has CDR1 SEHNR and CDR2 FQNEAQ (reference sequence). The CDR3 consists of 14 residues. Deletions cut 1 base from V and 1 base from J, with 6 bases between. This chain's CDR3 is CASSLVFGTDTQYF. The CDR3 coding sequence is TGTGCCAGCAGCTTAGTGTTCGGCACAGATACGCAGTATTTT. The variable domain in full, completed from reference TRBV7-9 and TRBJ2-3, reads DTGVSQNPRHKITKRGQNVTFRCDPISEHNRLYWYRQTLGQGPEFLTYFQNEAQLEKSRLLSDRFSAERPKGSFSTLEIQRTEQGDSAMYLCASSLVFGTDTQYFGPGTRLTVL.

The chain employs TRBV19 and TRBJ2-2; D ambiguous. The V and J ends lost 7 bases and 6 bases respectively, with 18 bases between them. Germline V gene lookup returns CDR1 LNHDA and CDR2 SQIVND (reference sequence). The CDR3 consists of 15 residues. CDR3 amino acids: CASTTLGLFAGELFF. The CDR3 DNA follows: TGTGCCAGTACCACCTTGGGGTTGTTCGCCGGGGAGCTGTTTTTT.

The J gene is TRBJ2-1, the V gene TRBV5-6; D perhaps matches TRBD1 (5 bases). The germline V and J ends were trimmed by 0 bases and 4 bases, with 8 bases remaining between them. The CDR3 runs 14 residues. Germline V gene lookup returns CDR1 SGHDT and CDR2 YYEEEE. The CDR3 bases are TGTGCCAGCAGCTTGGTGGGGCTTTACAATGAGCAGTTCTTC. This sequence encodes CASSLVGLYNEQFF.

The V gene is TRBV27, the J gene TRBJ2-1, with a possible D match to TRBD2 (6 bases). The V gene lost 6 bases and the J gene lost 0 bases, with 12 bases spanning the gap. Per the germline V gene, CDR1 is MNHEY and CDR2 is SMNVEV (reference sequence). This CDR3 is built from 15 residues. CDR3 in amino acids: CASRGGFSSYNEQFF. In nucleotides, the CDR3 is TGTGCCAGCAGGGGGGGTTTTAGCTCCTACAATGAGCAGTTCTTC.

The chain links TRBV11-2 to TRBJ2-7; 7 bases are shared with TRBD2. Looked up from germline, CDR1 is SGHAT and CDR2 is FQNNGV. CDR3 length: 15 amino acids. V dropped 4 bases and J dropped 3; count of bases not matched to a gene: 9. The CDR3 reads CASSWGIGEGYEQYF. The CDR3 coding sequence is TGTGCCAGCAGCTGGGGGATAGGGGAGGGCTACGAGCAGTACTTC.

The V gene is TRBV4-1, the J gene TRBJ2-3; 7 nucleotides align to TRBD2. Germline loops: CDR1 MGHRA, CDR2 YSYEKL. V gave up 1 base and J gave up 2 bases; unmatched junction bases: 6. The length of the CDR3 is 16 residues. CDR3 DNA: TGCGCCAGCAGCCAAGTTGGCGGGGGATACACAGATACGCAGTATTTT. Its protein product is CASSQVGGGYTDTQYF.

This chain connects TRBV5-1 to TRBJ2-1; D gene ambiguous. Germline loops: CDR1 SGHRS, CDR2 YFSETQ. The CDR3 runs to 13 residues. Trimming shortened V by 5 bases and J by 6 bases, and 12 bases separated the two germline ends. Here the CDR3 DNA reads TGCGCCAGCAGGGAGTTGGTTACCAATGAGCAGTTCTTC. Protein product: CASRELVTNEQFF.

This clone was seen a single time. This chain links TRBV23-1 with TRBJ2-1; D perhaps matches TRBD2 (6 bases). Being an ORF, TRBV23-1 has a function that is uncertain. CDR3 length equals 20 residues. V lost 2 bases and J lost 6, with 29 bases in between. The CDR3 DNA is TGCGCCAGCAGTCAAGAATGTGGTCTTCGGGAGTGGGTAGGCGGCAATGAGCAGTTCTTC. Translating gives CASSQECGLREWVGGNEQFF.

This chain uses TRBV19 with TRBJ2-3; TRBD2 might be the D (6 bases). Trimming stripped 3 bases from V and 1 base from J, with 11 bases between. The CDR3 has 15 residues. Germline V gene sequence: CDR1 LNHDA, CDR2 SQIVND (reference sequence). The CDR3 region has the DNA TGTGCCAGTAGTATCGGCGGGGCGGGCACAGATACGCAGTATTTT. The encoded protein is CASSIGGAGTDTQYF. Drawing the rest from reference TRBV19 and TRBJ2-3, the complete variable domain is DGGITQSPKYLFRKEGQNVTLSCEQNLNHDAMYWYRQDPGQGLRLIYYSQIVNDFQKGDIAEGYSVSREKKESFPLTVTSAQKNPTAFYLCASSIGGAGTDTQYFGPGTRLTVL.

This chain links TRBV27 with TRBJ1-2, with 9 positions matching TRBD1. Germline CDR1 and CDR2: MNHEY and SMNVEV (reference sequence). The CDR3 consists of 15 residues. Trimming removed 5 bases from V and 6 bases from J; junction bases left unmatched: 10. The CDR3 here is CASSVTGGDGHGYTF. For the CDR3, the DNA is TGTGCCAGCAGTGTCACAGGGGGCGATGGTCATGGCTACACCTTC.

This sequence joins TRBV7-9 and TRBJ2-1; D uncertain. CDR1 is SEHNR and CDR2 is FQNEAQ in the germline V gene (reference sequence). Deletions cut 5 bases from V and 1 base from J, with 9 bases between. The CDR3 extends over 14 amino acids. The CDR3: CASSRPSSYNEQFF. CDR3 nucleotide sequence: TGTGCCAGCAGCCGACCTAGTTCCTACAATGAGCAGTTCTTC.

The chain recombines TRBV6-5 with TRBJ1-5, with 9 positions matching TRBD1. CDR3 length: 15 amino acids. Germline V gene lookup returns CDR1 MNHEY and CDR2 SVGAGI. V lost 5 bases and J lost 3; bases outside the gene matches: 5. The CDR3 DNA sequence: TGTGCCAGCAGTGGCGGGACAGGGTTCAATCAGCCCCAGCATTTT. It translates to CASSGGTGFNQPQHF.

This clone has only one observation. The chain couples TRBV5-8 to TRBJ1-1; tentative D call: TRBD1 (5 bases). The CDR3 contains 15 residues. Trimming left V 0 bases short and J 7 bases short, with 16 bases between. The germline CDR1 and CDR2 sequences are SGHTS and YDEGEE. Here the CDR3 DNA reads TGTGCCAGCAGCTTGGTATCACCCCGGGGCCTTGAAGCTTTCTTT. It specifies CASSLVSPRGLEAFF.

The chain couples TRBV14 to TRBJ2-7, with D possibly called TRBD1 or TRBD2 (5 bases each). Germline CDR1 is SGHDN and CDR2 is FVKESK. V was pared by 3 bases and J by 6 bases, with 15 bases between. The CDR3 is made up of 14 amino acids. The CDR3 DNA reads as TGTGCCAGCAGCCACAGGGACCGAACCCTCGAGCAGTACTTC. Encoded protein: CASSHRDRTLEQYF. Together with reference TRBV14 and TRBJ2-7, the CDR3 gives the full variable domain: EAGVTQFPSHSVIEKGQTVTLRCDPISGHDNLYWYRRVMGKEIKFLLHFVKESKQDESGMPNNRFLAERTGGTYSTLKVQPAELEDSGVYFCASSHRDRTLEQYFGPGTRLTVT.

The chain is built from TRBV2 and TRBJ2-1; tentative D call: TRBD2 (5 bases). The CDR3 extends over 13 amino acids. The V and J ends lost 4 bases and 5 bases respectively, with 9 bases between them. Germline V CDR1 and CDR2: SNHLY, FYNNEI. CDR3: CASSGVANNEQFF. CDR3 DNA: TGTGCCAGCAGTGGGGTAGCGAACAATGAGCAGTTCTTC.

The chain is built from TRBV6-5 and TRBJ2-2; 10 bases match TRBD1. There are 15 residues in the CDR3. J was trimmed by 5 bases and V by 6 bases; bases with no gene match: 6. Germline CDR1 and CDR2: MNHEY and SVGAGI. Written as DNA, the CDR3 is TGTGCCAGCAGCCGGGACAGGGGTCCTACCGGGGAGCTGTTTTTT. As protein: CASSRDRGPTGELFF.

The chain links TRBV7-9 to TRBJ2-1, with D unresolved. This CDR3 is built from 12 residues. V lost 0 bases, J lost 8 bases, and 5 bases lay in between. Germline lookup yields CDR1 SEHNR and CDR2 FQNEAQ (reference sequence). The CDR3 nucleotides are TGTGCCAGCAGCTTAGCAGGACATGAGCAGTTCTTC. This encodes CASSLAGHEQFF.

The chain is built from TRBV28 and TRBJ2-5; TRBD2 agrees at 12 bases. Germline CDR1 reads MDHEN; CDR2 reads SYDVKM. The junction had 8 bases not matched to a gene; V was cut back by 7 bases and J by 2 bases. The CDR3 length is 16 residues. CDR3 coding DNA: TGTGCCAGCACCACCCTACTAGCGGGGGGACAAGAGACCCAGTACTTC. This codes for CASTTLLAGGQETQYF.

The chain uses TRBV5-1 and TRBJ1-2, with TRBD1 as a possible D gene (5 bases). There are 13 residues in the CDR3. Germline V gives CDR1 SGHRS, CDR2 YFSETQ. Between the trimmed V and J ends, which lost 0 bases and 2 bases, there was a span of 5 bases. CDR3 loop: CASSLGQNYGYTF. The CDR3 bases are TGCGCCAGCAGCTTGGGACAGAACTATGGCTACACCTTC.